Shown below are 24 T cell receptor beta chains from a single sample sequenced in a study of cytomegalovirus exposure and HLA in healthy donors. A multiplex PCR was run with 60 Vbeta primers and 13 Jbeta primers. The method was immunoSEQ multiplex PCR; TCRdb's version includes in-frame clones alone and lacks a portion of them. The sample records over 150,000 clones, around 84% being singletons. Material for sequencing was PBMCs. The receptors here all came from a boy aged 2 to 10 in good health and CMV-seronegative.

The chain employs TRBV7-8 and TRBJ2-3; TRBD2 is a possible D gene (5 bases). The CDR3 is made up of 15 amino acids. V lost 1 base and J 4 bases, leaving 12 bases between the germline ends. CDR1 is SGHVS, CDR2 FQNEAQ, per germline. CDR3 sequence reads: CASSLVGKLPDTQYF. As DNA, the CDR3 is TGTGCCAGCAGCTTAGTCGGGAAGTTGCCAGATACGCAGTATTTT. Variable domain in full (rest from reference TRBV7-8 and TRBJ2-3): GAGVSQSPRYKVAKRGQDVALRCDPISGHVSLFWYQQALGQGPEFLTYFQNEAQLDKSGLPSDRFFAERPEGSVSTLKIQRTQQEDSAVYLCASSLVGKLPDTQYFGPGTRLTVL.

The rearrangement uses TRBV5-4 and TRBJ1-1, with TRBD1 matching 8 bases. The germline CDR1 and CDR2 sequences are SGHNT and YYREEE (reference sequence). The V and J ends lost 6 bases and 3 bases, in that order; junction bases with no gene match: 10. CDR3 size: 15 residues. This CDR3 is CASILFGQGDTEAFF. The CDR3 region has the DNA TGTGCCAGCATCCTATTCGGACAGGGAGACACTGAAGCTTTCTTT. The variable domain in full, completed from reference TRBV5-4 and TRBJ1-1, reads ETGVTQSPTHLIKTRGQQVTLRCSSQSGHNTVSWYQQALGQGPQFIFQYYREEENGRGNFPPRFSGLQFPNYSSELNVNALELDDSALYLCASILFGQGDTEAFFGQGTRLTVV.

V and J are TRBV28 and TRBJ2-2, with no clear D. The CDR3 is 15 residues long. Germline CDR1 is MDHEN and CDR2 is SYDVKM. Trimming shortened V by 7 bases and J by 5 bases, and 17 bases separated the two germline ends. The CDR3 spells CASTGPGSVTGELFF. For the CDR3, the DNA is TGTGCCAGCACCGGTCCGGGTTCGGTGACCGGGGAGCTGTTTTTT.

This clone was seen a few times. V and J are TRBV6-6 and TRBJ2-6; tentative D call: TRBD2 (6 bases). CDR1 and CDR2 from the germline V gene are MNHNY and SVGAGI (reference sequence). The ends were cut back, 5 bases at V and 0 bases at J, with 11 bases in the middle. This CDR3 is built from 16 residues. CDR3: CASSPGSASGANVLTF. In nucleotides, the CDR3 is TGTGCCAGCAGTCCCGGGAGCGCCTCTGGGGCCAACGTCCTGACTTTC.

This clone showed up just once. The chain couples TRBV27 to TRBJ1-1; 8 bases fit TRBD1. CDR3 size: 13 residues. CDR1 MNHEY and CDR2 SMNVEV come from the germline V gene (reference sequence). V was clipped by 4 bases and J by 5 bases; unmatched bases: 3. The CDR3 sequence: CASSSTGGTEAFF. The CDR3 DNA sequence: TGTGCCAGCAGTTCCACAGGGGGGACTGAAGCTTTCTTT.

This chain joins TRBV7-9 and TRBJ1-1; TRBD1 matches at 8 bases. CDR1 is SEHNR and CDR2 is FQNEAQ in the germline V gene (reference sequence). The CDR3 contains 15 residues. V was pared by 1 base and J by 4 bases, with 5 bases of the junction left unmatched. In DNA, the CDR3 is TGTGCCAGCAGCTTAGTGACAGGGGCGCTCACTGAAGCTTTCTTT. Translating it yields CASSLVTGALTEAFF.

V is TRBV27 and J is TRBJ2-3, with TRBD2 matching 10 bases. CDR1 MNHEY and CDR2 SMNVEV come from the germline V gene (reference sequence). The CDR3 spans 15 residues. The trim removed 4 bases at V and 1 base at J, leaving 2 bases unmatched. CDR3 sequence: CASSSTSGGTDTQYF. The CDR3 coding sequence is TGTGCCAGCAGTTCTACTAGCGGGGGCACAGATACGCAGTATTTT.

The chain joins TRBV5-1 to TRBJ2-1; D not resolved. CDR1 is SGHRS, CDR2 YFSETQ, per germline. The CDR3 length is 15 residues. Trimming left V 0 bases short and J 0 bases short, with 7 bases between. CDR3 bases: TGCGCCAGCAGCTTGGCTGCGGCCTCCTACAATGAGCAGTTCTTC. It is translated as CASSLAAASYNEQFF. Full variable domain (missing parts from reference TRBV5-1 and TRBJ2-1): KAGVTQTPRYLIKTRGQQVTLSCSPISGHRSVSWYQQTPGQGLQFLFEYFSETQRNKGNFPGRFSGRQFSNSRSEMNVSTLELGDSALYLCASSLAAASYNEQFFGPGTRLTVL.

The chain recombines TRBV7-9 with TRBJ2-7; no clear D. The germline V and J ends were trimmed by 4 bases and 7 bases, with 8 bases remaining between them. This CDR3 comprises 11 residues. Germline-derived CDR1 and CDR2 are SEHNR and FQNEAQ (reference sequence). CDR3 loop: CASSYSREQYF. CDR3 DNA: TGTGCCAGCAGCTACTCGAGAGAGCAGTACTTC.

The chain employs TRBV14 and TRBJ2-3, with D possibly being TRBD1 (6 bases). Germline lookup yields CDR1 SGHDN and CDR2 FVKESK. This CDR3 spans 15 amino acids. Trimming removed 0 bases at V and 4 bases at J, with 11 bases between. CDR3 DNA sequence: TGTGCCAGCAGCCAAGAGCAGGGGTGGTCAGATACGCAGTATTTT. As protein: CASSQEQGWSDTQYF. Drawing the rest from reference TRBV14 and TRBJ2-3, the complete variable domain is EAGVTQFPSHSVIEKGQTVTLRCDPISGHDNLYWYRRVMGKEIKFLLHFVKESKQDESGMPNNRFLAERTGGTYSTLKVQPAELEDSGVYFCASSQEQGWSDTQYFGPGTRLTVL.

The V gene is TRBV28, the J gene TRBJ2-1; tentatively, D is TRBD2 (5 bases). The V end was cut by 5 bases, the J end by 2 bases, with 13 bases between. Germline V gives CDR1 MDHEN, CDR2 SYDVKM. The CDR3 length is 15 residues. The CDR3 sequence: CASSLDSSAYNEQFF. The DNA of the CDR3 is TGTGCCAGCAGTCTGGACTCCTCGGCCTACAATGAGCAGTTCTTC.

In regard to this clone: The junction differs from germline at one of its ends, possibly a read error. V gene TRBV7-9 combines with J gene TRBJ2-5; D assignment may be TRBD1 or TRBD2 (5 bases each). The CDR3 spans 12 residues. Germline-derived CDR1 and CDR2 are SEHNR and FQNEAQ (reference sequence). The CDR3 coding sequence is TGTTCCAGCAGCTTAGAGGGGGAGACCCAGTACTTC. Protein product: CSSSLEGETQYF.

CDR3 in DNA: TGTGCCAGCAGCTCCGGACTAGCGGGGTACAATGAGCAGTTCTTC. It codes for CASSSGLAGYNEQFF. The gene calls are TRBV11-2 and TRBJ2-1; 12 bases fit TRBD2. Germline assignment: CDR1 SGHAT and CDR2 FQNNGV. Trimming at V came to 4 bases and at J to 4 bases, leaving 2 bases not matched to a gene. CDR3 length equals 15 residues.

The chain couples TRBV2 to TRBJ1-5; 7 bases map to TRBD1. The CDR3 is 14 amino acids. CDR1 and CDR2 from the germline V gene are SNHLY and FYNNEI. V dropped 6 bases and J dropped 5; count of bases not matched to a gene: 7. DNA for the CDR3: TGTGCCAGCAGGAAGGGGACAGCCGATCAGCCCCAGCATTTT. Residues: CASRKGTADQPQHF.

The chain uses TRBV2 and TRBJ1-3; no definite D call. Trimming took off 3 bases at V and 4 bases at J, with 10 bases between the two ends. In germline, CDR1 is SNHLY, CDR2 FYNNEI. There are 14 residues in the CDR3. The CDR3 spells CASSDGRGGNTIYF. DNA for the CDR3: TGTGCCAGCAGTGATGGGAGAGGGGGAAACACCATATATTTT.

The chain has TRBV21-1 and TRBJ2-7; the tabulated D call, TRBD1, remains unverified against the DNA. TRBV21-1 corresponds to a pseudogene. The CDR3 totals 14 residues. CDR3 amino acids: CASRPRDREDEQYV. The CDR3 nucleotides are TGTGCCAGCAGACCCCGGGACAGGGAAGACGAGCAGTACGTC.

The CDR3 DNA sequence: TGCGCCAGCAGCTTGCAGGGATTGAATGAAAAACTGTTTTTT. Its translation is CASSLQGLNEKLFF. This sequence joins TRBV5-1 and TRBJ1-4, with a weak D call TRBD1 (5 bases). The CDR3 has 14 residues. CDR1 and CDR2 from the germline V gene are SGHRS and YFSETQ. V gave up 1 base and J gave up 5 bases, with 9 bases separating them. Together with reference TRBV5-1 and TRBJ1-4, the CDR3 gives the full variable domain: KAGVTQTPRYLIKTRGQQVTLSCSPISGHRSVSWYQQTPGQGLQFLFEYFSETQRNKGNFPGRFSGRQFSNSRSEMNVSTLELGDSALYLCASSLQGLNEKLFFGSGTQLSVL.

The chain joins TRBV27 to TRBJ1-1; D ambiguous. CDR3 length equals 15 residues. Trimming removed 1 base from V and 4 bases from J, with 13 bases in between. Germline V gives CDR1 MNHEY, CDR2 SMNVEV (reference sequence). CDR3 loop: CASSLWTGGGTEAFF. DNA for the CDR3: TGTGCCAGCAGTTTATGGACGGGAGGAGGCACTGAAGCTTTCTTT.

This clone was seen just once. The gene calls are TRBV28 and TRBJ1-5, with TRBD1 as a possible D gene (6 bases). Looked up from germline, CDR1 is MDHEN and CDR2 is SYDVKM. CDR3 size: 14 residues. V lost 6 bases, J lost 6 bases, and 15 bases lay in between. In DNA form, the CDR3 reads TGTGCCAGCAGGCCACAGGGATCGATTCAGCCCCAGCATTTT. Its translation is CASRPQGSIQPQHF.

The chain couples TRBV6-7 to TRBJ2-1; TRBD2 might be the D (6 bases). TRBV6-7 is an ORF for which the function is uncertain. The CDR3 extends over 15 amino acids. Trimming stripped 5 bases from V and 2 bases from J, with 13 bases between. The CDR3 loop reads CASSKGSGAYNEQFF. The CDR3 nucleotides read TGTGCCAGCAGTAAAGGGTCGGGGGCCTACAATGAGCAGTTCTTC.

This chain joins TRBV9 and TRBJ2-7, with D perhaps TRBD2 (5 bases). V was cut by 0 bases and J by 0 bases, with 13 bases left in between. The CDR3 runs 16 residues. Germline V gene sequence: CDR1 SGDLS, CDR2 YYNGEE. The CDR3, as DNA: TGTGCCAGCAGCGTAGGTGACGGGGTGGGCTCCTACGAGCAGTACTTC. It encodes CASSVGDGVGSYEQYF.

The genes are TRBV2 and TRBJ1-2; D gene ambiguous. CDR1 is SNHLY, CDR2 FYNNEI, per germline. The V and J ends lost 7 bases and 6 bases respectively, with 12 bases between them. The CDR3 contains 12 residues. The CDR3 sequence is CASTHEGNGYTF. The CDR3 DNA is TGTGCCAGCACCCATGAGGGAAATGGCTACACCTTC.

This chain uses TRBV5-3 with TRBJ2-1; TRBD2 agrees at 7 bases. TRBV5-3 is placed among ORFs of uncertain function. Unmatched junction bases numbered 7, after V lost 0 bases and J lost 4 bases. CDR3 length: 16 amino acids. The chain's CDR3 is CARSLERLAEYNEQFF. The CDR3 DNA is TGTGCCAGAAGCTTGGAGAGGCTAGCGGAATACAATGAGCAGTTCTTC.

The chain is built from TRBV6-5 and TRBJ2-3, with TRBD1 identical over 7 bases. The CDR3 covers 14 residues. Trimming at V came to 6 bases and at J to 2 bases, leaving 5 bases not matched to a gene. Germline loops: CDR1 MNHEY, CDR2 SVGAGI. The CDR3 sequence is CASRPGQHTDTQYF. CDR3 DNA sequence: TGTGCCAGCAGGCCGGGACAGCACACAGATACGCAGTATTTT.